This TCR beta chain is drawn from a study of blood T cells in healthy people across ages. Study outcomes and limitations: It was not possible, with unsorted PBMCs, to conclusively compare naive and antigen-experienced cells. Donor CMV status was unknown, possibly confounding expanded clonotype changes. Estimated diversity, derived from one million T cells, was regarded as an underestimate.

In regard to this clonotype: The antigen is undetermined. Relative to the germline gene, one junction end is altered; a read error may explain this.

Together with a sample-barcoded 5' primer, a J-beta primer mix was included in a second PCR lasting about 6 to 11 cycles. TCRdb ran MiXCR on the 5' RACE reads and lists one entry per CDR3 protein. This sample carries around 1.7 million distinct CDR3 sequences, 25% to 30% of them seen once, and the ten largest clones take less than 9.5%. This CDR3 is built from 15 residues. The source material was blood. The chain recombines TRBV12-3 or TRBV12-4 with TRBJ2-2; 7 bases line up with TRBD1. The receptor was isolated from a woman aged 30 to 39 in good health. In DNA form, the CDR3 reads TGTGCCGGCAGTTTAAGAGGGGGCCGCACCGGGGAGCTGTTTTTT. It encodes CAGSLRGGRTGELFF.